These 22 T cell receptor beta chains were sequenced from one sample in a study of T cells in localized non-small cell lung cancer. Method: immunoSEQ multiplex PCR; TCRdb's copy keeps in-frame clones and lacks some. The data show roughly 18,000 clones, roughly four fifths seen once. The sample was peripheral blood, taken before any cancer treatment. The receptors stem from a female donor over 55 with stage I lung adenocarcinoma.

CDR3 DNA sequence: TGTGCCAGCTCACCCAGGACAGGGGACCAAGAGACCCAGTACTTC. Encoded protein: CASSPRTGDQETQYF. The chain carries TRBV18 and TRBJ2-5; 9 bases line up with TRBD1. Germline CDR1 and CDR2: KGHSH and LQKENI. The CDR3 totals 15 residues. With 3 bases clipped from V and 0 bases from J, the junction kept 2 bases outside the gene matches. Using reference TRBV18 and TRBJ2-5 for the parts outside the CDR3, the full variable domain is NAGVMQNPRHLVRRRGQEARLRCSPMKGHSHVYWYRQLPEEGLKFMVYLQKENIIDESGMPKERFSAEFPKEGPSILRIQQVVRGDSAAYFCASSPRTGDQETQYFGPGTRLLVL.

The V gene is TRBV7-8, the J gene TRBJ2-3, with D unresolved. V gave up 1 base and J gave up 2 bases, with 10 bases separating them. CDR1 and CDR2 from the germline V gene are SGHVS and FQNEAQ. The CDR3 is 15 amino acids. The CDR3 here is CASSLGRRYTDTQYF. As DNA, the CDR3 is TGTGCCAGCAGCTTAGGCAGGAGATACACAGATACGCAGTATTTT. Full variable domain (remainder filled in from reference TRBV7-8 and TRBJ2-3): GAGVSQSPRYKVAKRGQDVALRCDPISGHVSLFWYQQALGQGPEFLTYFQNEAQLDKSGLPSDRFFAERPEGSVSTLKIQRTQQEDSAVYLCASSLGRRYTDTQYFGPGTRLTVL.

By share of the sample, this clone is large. The rearrangement links TRBV11-3 to TRBJ2-7; possibly TRBD1 for D (5 bases). This CDR3 spans 14 amino acids. Between the trimmed V and J ends, which lost 4 bases and 5 bases, there was a span of 15 bases. CDR1 and CDR2 from the germline V gene are SGHNT and YENEEA. CDR3: CASSSVGRVHEQYF. The CDR3, as DNA: TGTGCCAGCAGCTCTGTGGGCAGGGTCCACGAGCAGTACTTC.

The rearrangement joins TRBV21-1 to TRBJ2-2; no check of the table's D call, TRBD1, against the DNA was made. TRBV21-1 is noted as a pseudogene. The CDR3 is 18 amino acids. CDR3 loop: CASSKGGQGSMNTGELFF. CDR3 sequence (DNA): TGTGCCAGCAGCAAAGGGGGGCAGGGATCGATGAACACCGGGGAGCTGTTTTTT.

The chain is built from TRBV14 and TRBJ1-2; D may be TRBD1 (5 bases). The CDR3 has 14 residues. Germline V gene lookup returns CDR1 SGHDN and CDR2 FVKESK. Trimming stripped 8 bases from V and 2 bases from J, with 15 bases between. CDR3 amino acids: CASGGFRGNYGYTF. The CDR3 DNA follows: TGTGCCAGCGGGGGGTTCCGAGGGAACTATGGCTACACCTTC.

The chain carries TRBV11-1 and TRBJ1-5; 10 bases match TRBD1. The germline V gene encodes CDR1 SGHAT and CDR2 FQDESV (reference sequence). The CDR3 consists of 13 residues. Trimming took 5 bases from V and 6 from J; bases not matched to a gene: 1. CDR3 DNA: TGTGCCAGCAGCCGGGACAGGGGTCAGCCCCAGCATTTT. As protein: CASSRDRGQPQHF. The variable domain in full, completed from reference TRBV11-1 and TRBJ1-5, reads EAEVAQSPRYKITEKSQAVAFWCDPISGHATLYWYRQILGQGPELLVQFQDESVVDDSQLPKDRFSAERLKGVDSTLKIQPAELGDSAMYLCASSRDRGQPQHFGDGTRLSIL.

The chain joins TRBV4-1 to TRBJ1-1, with D possibly matching TRBD1 (5 bases). CDR1 is MGHRA and CDR2 is YSYEKL in the germline V gene. The length of the CDR3 is 16 residues. The ends were cut back, 2 bases at V and 3 bases at J, with 16 bases in the middle. In DNA, the CDR3 is TGCGCCAGCAGCCAAATTAACCAGGGTCCGGACACTGAAGCTTTCTTT. This gives the protein CASSQINQGPDTEAFF.

Written as DNA, the CDR3 is TGTGCCAGCAGCTTGGGACAGAGCACGGGAGAGCAGTACTTC. Its translation: CASSLGQSTGEQYF. The chain couples TRBV5-8 to TRBJ2-7; possibly TRBD1 or TRBD2 for D (5 bases each). CDR1 is SGHTS and CDR2 is YDEGEE in the germline V gene. The V gene lost 0 bases and the J gene lost 7 bases, with 14 bases spanning the gap. This CDR3 is built from 14 residues.

The chain recombines TRBV7-2 with TRBJ2-7, with 9 bases aligning to TRBD1. The CDR3 spans 14 residues. The germline V gene encodes CDR1 SGHTA and CDR2 FQGNSA. V lost 5 bases to trimming and J lost 1 base; unmatched junction nucleotides: 3. CDR3 residues: CASSGTGSSYEQYF. CDR3 sequence (DNA): TGTGCCAGCAGCGGGACAGGGTCGTCCTACGAGCAGTACTTC.

The rearrangement links TRBV28 to TRBJ1-3; no firm D call. Trimming shortened V by 6 bases and J by 4 bases, and 13 bases separated the two germline ends. The CDR3 has 14 amino acids. CDR1 MDHEN and CDR2 SYDVKM come from the germline V gene. This CDR3 reads CASSPGQWGNTIYF. The CDR3 DNA follows: TGTGCCAGCAGCCCAGGCCAGTGGGGAAACACCATATATTTT.

The rearrangement uses TRBV7-6 and TRBJ2-3; 10 bases are a match to TRBD1. Germline trimming cut 5 bases from V and 6 bases from J; bases unmatched to any gene: 11. CDR3 length: 16 residues. Germline V gene data show CDR1 as SGHVS and CDR2 as FNYEAQ. CDR3 in amino acids: CASSRTGGVLVDTQYF. The CDR3 DNA reads TGTGCCAGCAGCAGGACAGGGGGGGTACTTGTGGATACGCAGTATTTT. Filled out from reference TRBV7-6 and TRBJ2-3, the complete variable domain reads GAGVSQSPRYKVTKRGQDVALRCDPISGHVSLYWYRQALGQGPEFLTYFNYEAQQDKSGLPNDRFSAERPEGSISTLTIQRTEQRDSAMYRCASSRTGGVLVDTQYFGPGTRLTVL.

This rearrangement joins TRBV11-1 to TRBJ2-2; D perhaps matches TRBD1 (6 bases). This CDR3 is built from 16 residues. V dropped 5 bases and J dropped 4 bases, with 17 bases sitting between them. Germline CDR1 SGHAT, CDR2 FQDESV (reference sequence). CDR3: CASSVEDGGGTGELFF. CDR3 nucleotide sequence: TGTGCCAGCAGCGTCGAGGATGGGGGCGGCACCGGGGAGCTGTTTTTT.

The CDR3 region has the DNA TGTGCCAGCAGCCTACAGATAGAAGCTTTCTTT. As protein: CASSLQIEAFF. The V call is TRBV7-2, the J call TRBJ1-1, with unresolved D. The CDR3 has 11 residues. The V gene lost 5 bases and the J gene lost 8 bases, with 9 bases spanning the gap. In germline, CDR1 is SGHTA, CDR2 FQGNSA.

The rearrangement links TRBV11-1 to TRBJ1-5; the D is unclear. Trimming left V 2 bases short and J 8 bases short, with 10 bases between. Germline lookup yields CDR1 SGHAT and CDR2 FQDESV (reference sequence). The CDR3 is 13 residues long. This CDR3 reads CASSLNLLEPQHF. The CDR3 DNA sequence: TGTGCCAGCAGCTTAAACCTATTGGAGCCCCAGCATTTT.

The chain couples TRBV27 to TRBJ2-7, with D hard to call. In germline, CDR1 is MNHEY, CDR2 SMNVEV (reference sequence). This CDR3 contains 12 residues. Trimming cost V 10 bases and J 1 base, with 11 bases left between them. CDR3 region: CATRVGSYEQYF. The DNA for the CDR3 is TGTGCCACTAGGGTCGGTTCCTACGAGCAGTACTTC.

The genes are TRBV6-5 and TRBJ1-2; 10 nucleotides align to TRBD1. The CDR3 contains 13 residues. With V trimmed by 6 bases and J by 6 bases, 4 bases remained unmatched. CDR1 and CDR2 from the germline V gene are MNHEY and SVGAGI. This CDR3 is CASRKTGGNGYTF. For the CDR3, the DNA is TGTGCCAGCAGAAAGACAGGGGGCAATGGCTACACCTTC.

V and J are TRBV7-2 and TRBJ2-5; 9 bases align to TRBD1. V shed 5 bases, J shed 3 bases, and the junction held 4 bases outside the gene matches. The CDR3 spans 14 residues. From germline, CDR1 is SGHTA and CDR2 FQGNSA. CDR3: CASSMGQGEETQYF. Written as DNA, the CDR3 is TGTGCCAGCAGCATGGGACAGGGAGAAGAGACCCAGTACTTC.

About this clone itself: The sample carries other DNA sequences with the same CDR3. The genes are TRBV9 and TRBJ1-1, with TRBD1 matching 9 bases. The germline V gene encodes CDR1 SGDLS and CDR2 YYNGEE. The junction had 9 bases not matched to a gene; V was cut back by 3 bases and J by 6 bases. The CDR3 extends over 15 amino acids. The CDR3 here is CASSARQGGSSEAFF. In DNA form, the CDR3 reads TGTGCCAGCAGCGCGAGACAGGGGGGTTCGTCTGAAGCTTTCTTT. Using reference TRBV9 and TRBJ1-1 for the parts outside the CDR3, the full variable domain is DSGVTQTPKHLITATGQRVTLRCSPRSGDLSVYWYQQSLDQGLQFLIQYYNGEERAKGNILERFSAQQFPDLHSELNLSSLELGDSALYFCASSARQGGSSEAFFGQGTRLTVV.

This clone has a handful of counts. The V and J genes are TRBV19 and TRBJ2-1, with 9 positions matching TRBD2. J was trimmed by 8 bases and V by 0 bases; bases with no gene match: 14. Germline-derived CDR1 and CDR2 are LNHDA and SQIVND (reference sequence). The CDR3 runs to 18 residues. The CDR3 coding sequence is TGTGCCAGTAGTATAGAAAAGAATGGGGGGACTAGCCGTGATGAGCAGTTCTTC. Translating gives CASSIEKNGGTSRDEQFF. Complete variable domain (other parts from reference TRBV19 and TRBJ2-1): DGGITQSPKYLFRKEGQNVTLSCEQNLNHDAMYWYRQDPGQGLRLIYYSQIVNDFQKGDIAEGYSVSREKKESFPLTVTSAQKNPTAFYLCASSIEKNGGTSRDEQFFGPGTRLTVL.

The V call is TRBV27, the J call TRBJ2-7, with 7 bases matching TRBD1. CDR1 is MNHEY, CDR2 SMNVEV, per germline (reference sequence). V lost 5 bases, J lost 7 bases, and 11 bases stayed unmatched. This CDR3 comprises 14 residues. The CDR3 DNA follows: TGTGCCAGCAGTCCCTTGGACAGGACGAGGGAGCAGTACTTC. This gives the protein CASSPLDRTREQYF.

The chain combines TRBV5-1 with TRBJ2-5, with 9 bases fitting TRBD2. The germline gives CDR1 SGHRS, CDR2 YFSETQ. The CDR3 totals 15 residues. J gave up 3 bases and V 2 bases, and 5 bases lay outside the gene matches. The CDR3 nucleotides read TGCGCCAGCAGCTTTCCTAGCGGGGAGAAAGAGACCCAGTACTTC. Its protein product is CASSFPSGEKETQYF.

The rearrangement joins TRBV5-1 to TRBJ2-5, with a tentative D call TRBD1 (6 bases). From germline, CDR1 is SGHRS and CDR2 YFSETQ. There are 14 residues in the CDR3. Between the trimmed V and J ends, which lost 5 bases and 2 bases, there was a span of 13 bases. CDR3 in amino acids: CASSRGGPQETQYF. CDR3 sequence (DNA): TGCGCCAGCAGTCGAGGGGGACCTCAAGAGACCCAGTACTTC.